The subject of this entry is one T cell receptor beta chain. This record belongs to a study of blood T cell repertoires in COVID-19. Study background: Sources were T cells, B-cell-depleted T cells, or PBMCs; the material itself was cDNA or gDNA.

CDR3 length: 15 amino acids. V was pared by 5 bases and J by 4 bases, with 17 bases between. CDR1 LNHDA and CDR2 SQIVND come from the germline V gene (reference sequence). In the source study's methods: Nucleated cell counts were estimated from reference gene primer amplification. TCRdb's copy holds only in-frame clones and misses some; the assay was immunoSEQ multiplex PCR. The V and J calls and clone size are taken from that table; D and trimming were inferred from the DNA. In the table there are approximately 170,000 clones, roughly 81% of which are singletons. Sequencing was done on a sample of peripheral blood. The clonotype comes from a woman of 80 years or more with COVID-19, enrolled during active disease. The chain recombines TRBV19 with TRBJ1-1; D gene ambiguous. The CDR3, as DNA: TGTGCCAGTAGTCTCCCCCTCCCGCGAGCCACTGAAGCTTTCTTT. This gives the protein CASSLPLPRATEAFF.